The rows below give T cell receptor beta chains drawn from one sample of a study of CD4 and CD8 cells across lung adenocarcinoma regions. MiXCR was run by TCRdb on the PCR reads, yielding one entry per CDR3 protein. The top ten clones hold 48% of a sample with tens of thousands of distinct CDR3 sequences, 45% to 50% of them seen once. The sample was CD8+ T cells from the center of a lung tumor. These receptors came from a male donor with lung adenocarcinoma. The CD4 and CD8 labels of this study may be unreliable. Both conserved end residues are part of each CDR3. The D gene is left open where the match is weak. Some rows have no size entry. The others give once, few or many, or a class for an expanded clone.

d_call	cdr3_length	v_call	clone_size	j_call	cdr3_aa	cdr3_nt
NA	16	TRBV6-1	NA	TRBJ2-3	CASSEAGTWAGDTQYF	TGTGCCAGCAGTGAAGCGGGGACGTGGGCTGGGGATACTCAGTATTTC
NA	15	TRBV27	many	TRBJ2-5	CASSLGAGHQETQYF	TGTGCCAGCAGTTTGGGCGCGGGCCACCAAGAGACCCAGTACTTC
NA	14	TRBV10-3	many	TRBJ2-3	CAISVADTTDTQYF	TGTGCCATCAGTGTAGCGGATACCACAGATACGCAGTATTTT
NA	17	TRBV6-5	NA	TRBJ2-7	CASSYSFMAVGAYEQYF	TGTGCCAGCAGTTACAGTTTTATGGCGGTCGGGGCCTACGAGCAGTACTTC
NA	13	TRBV25-1	medium-sized	TRBJ2-2	CASSDREIGELFF	TGTGCCAGCAGTGACAGGGAAATCGGGGAGCTGTTTTTT
TRBD2	14	TRBV6-1	many	TRBJ2-7	CASNGLAGANEQYF	TGTGCCAGCAATGGACTAGCGGGAGCTAACGAGCAGTACTTC
NA	13	TRBV6-5	NA	TRBJ2-1	CASSLPDPQQQFF	TGTGCCAGCAGTTTGCCGGACCCACAGCAGCAGTTCTTC
NA	15	TRBV6-1	NA	TRBJ2-3	CASSGRPVGTDKQYF	TGTGCCAGCAGCGGACGGCCTGTTGGGACCGATAAGCAGTATTTT
NA	14	TRBV6-1	many	TRBJ2-7	CASSVNQGSSEQYF	TGTGCCAGCAGTGTAAACCAGGGTTCGAGCGAGCAGTACTTC
NA	14	TRBV11-3	NA	TRBJ2-5	CASSLSAGQETQYF	TGTGCCAGCAGCTTATCCGCGGGTCAAGAGACCCAGTACTTC
NA	16	TRBV27	NA	TRBJ2-7	CASRLNGGRATDTQYF	TGTGCCAGCAGACTAAACGGAGGGCGAGCCACAGATACGCAGTACTTC
TRBD2	14	TRBV6-1	NA	TRBJ2-4	CASRLAGGKNTQYF	TGTGCCAGCAGACTAGCGGGAGGGAAAAATACGCAGTACTTC
TRBD2	14	TRBV10-3	NA	TRBJ2-2	CAISGGGSRGELFF	TGTGCCATCAGTGGCGGCGGGAGTCGGGGGGAGCTGTTTTTT
NA	14	TRBV12-3/TRBV12-4	once	TRBJ2-3	CASSLGSVTDTQYF	TGTGCCAGCAGTTTGGGTAGTGTCACAGATACGCAGTATTTT
NA	16	TRBV6-1	NA	TRBJ2-3	CASSDAGIGVEDTQYF	TGTGCCAGCAGTGACGCCGGGATAGGGGTCGAAGACACGCAGTATTTC
TRBD2	17	TRBV12-3/TRBV12-4	NA	TRBJ2-2	CASSYYGLAGPTGELFF	TGTGCCAGCAGCTATTATGGACTAGCGGGACCCACCGGGGAGCTGTTTTTT
TRBD2	21	TRBV27	medium-sized	TRBJ2-5	CASSLSCPLPGFSGTLETQYF	TGTGCCAGCAGTTTATCTTGCCCCCTCCCAGGGTTCAGCGGGACCTTAGAGACCCAGTACTTC
TRBD1	16	TRBV6-1	NA	TRBJ1-3	CASSNGDRGSGNTIYF	TGTGCCAGCAGCAATGGGGACAGGGGCTCTGGAAACACCATATATTTT
TRBD1	15	TRBV6-5	many	TRBJ1-3	CASVPGTGSGNTIYF	TGTGCCAGCGTACCCGGGACAGGGTCTGGAAACACCATATATTTT
TRBD2	20	TRBV4-2	NA	TRBJ2-1	CASSQVVGVAGGPGDNEQFF	TGTGCCAGCAGCCAAGTTGTGGGGGTAGCGGGAGGGCCCGGGGACAATGAGCAGTTCTTC
NA	14	TRBV7-6	NA	TRBJ2-5	CASSPWTAQETQYF	TGTGCCAGCAGCCCTTGGACAGCACAAGAGACCCAGTACTTC